This T cell receptor (beta chain) was captured in a study of regulatory T cells in long-lasting Graves disease. Combining iRepertoire HTBI primers with Arm-PCR of CDR3 regions, the authors built TCR beta libraries. TCRdb itself ran the multiplex PCR reads through MiXCR, one entry per CDR3 protein. The profile shows about 460,000 distinct CDR3 sequences, around a fifth of them singletons. This clonotype was recorded at least ten times. Time point noted: persistent/refractory GD, antithyroid drugs over 5 years with positive TRAb. From PBMCs, RNA was extracted and then used to make the TCR library. This TCR was sampled from a female donor with Graves disease. Sequencing was performed on peripheral blood mononuclear cells (PBMCs), taken when the disease was refractory, from a patient treated with antithyroid drugs.

CDR3 coding DNA: TGTGCCAGCAGTGTTCTGGGCGACCAAGAGACCCAGTACTTC. The encoded protein is CASSVLGDQETQYF. The V call is TRBV2, the J call TRBJ2-5; D unclear. Germline assignment: CDR1 SNHLY and CDR2 FYNNEI. Trimming took 4 bases from V and 0 from J, leaving 9 bases between them. The CDR3 is 14 residues long.